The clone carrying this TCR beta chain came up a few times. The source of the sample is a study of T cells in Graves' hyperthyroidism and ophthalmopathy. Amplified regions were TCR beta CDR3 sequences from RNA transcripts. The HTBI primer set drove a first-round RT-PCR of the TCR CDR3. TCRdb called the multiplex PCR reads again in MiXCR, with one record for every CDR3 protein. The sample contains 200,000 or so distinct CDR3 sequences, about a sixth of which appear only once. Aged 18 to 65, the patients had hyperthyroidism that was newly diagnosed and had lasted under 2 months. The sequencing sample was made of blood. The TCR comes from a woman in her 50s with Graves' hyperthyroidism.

CDR3 residues: CASSVGEGGEPYNEQFF. In DNA form, the CDR3 reads TGTGCCAGCAGCGTAGGGGAGGGGGGGGAGCCCTACAATGAGCAGTTCTTC. V is TRBV9 and J is TRBJ2-1, with TRBD2 as a possible D gene (7 bases). V shed 0 bases and J shed 2 bases, with 15 bases lying between them. The CDR3 loop spans 17 amino acids. Germline CDR1 SGDLS, CDR2 YYNGEE. Combining the CDR3 with reference TRBV9 and TRBJ2-1 gives the whole variable domain DSGVTQTPKHLITATGQRVTLRCSPRSGDLSVYWYQQSLDQGLQFLIQYYNGEERAKGNILERFSAQQFPDLHSELNLSSLELGDSALYFCASSVGEGGEPYNEQFFGPGTRLTVL.